This T cell receptor (beta chain) came from a study of T cells in Graves' hyperthyroidism and ophthalmopathy. Overall study: Sampling of peripheral blood happened at initial diagnosis, prior to any treatment.

RNA transcripts gave rise to amplified TCR beta CDR3 regions. The TCR CDR3 was amplified in a first-round RT-PCR using the HTBI primer set. TCRdb redid the calling of the multiplex PCR reads with MiXCR, one entry per CDR3 protein. Among some 530,000 distinct CDR3 sequences listed, around a fifth were seen once. This clonotype was counted ten times or more. The antigen is unknown. The CDR3 runs to 15 residues. The germline CDR1 and CDR2 sequences are MDHEN and SYDVKM. The ends lost 3 bases at V and 4 bases at J; junction bases unmatched: 8. General study results and limits: Ophthalmopathy was predicted by the model a median of about six months ahead of onset.

From more than 8 ml of fresh peripheral blood, PBMCs were isolated. This clonotype originated in a woman in her 70s with Graves' ophthalmopathy. This chain links TRBV28 with TRBJ2-5; 7 bases match TRBD1. The sample was blood. The CDR3 loop reads CASSFPSGQLETQYF. The CDR3 DNA sequence: TGTGCCAGCAGTTTCCCCTCGGGACAGTTAGAGACCCAGTACTTC.